These T cell receptor beta chains were read from a single sample in a study of cytomegalovirus exposure and HLA in healthy donors. Generated by immunoSEQ multiplex PCR, the TCRdb table keeps only in-frame clones and is missing some. Among 150,000 to 200,000 clones listed, about 90% were seen once. The sample taken for sequencing was PBMCs. The receptors come from a girl under two years old in good health and CMV-seronegative. Both conserved end residues are part of each CDR3.

J | V | CDR3
TRBJ2-2 | TRBV10-1 | CASSGTLNTGELFF
TRBJ2-1 | TRBV7-8 | CASSLDRESFYNEQFF
TRBJ1-2 | TRBV30 | CAWRISGTGVVYGYTF
TRBJ2-7 | TRBV11-2 | CASSSTSGNYEQYF
TRBJ1-2 | TRBV6-5 | CASSQYRGNAYGYTF
TRBJ2-3 | TRBV5-6 | CASSLAGGTNTDTQYF
TRBJ1-2 | TRBV7-9 | CASSLDSPSRGYGYTF
TRBJ1-2 | TRBV6-5 | CASSGTGPYGYTF
TRBJ2-6 | TRBV29-1 | CSVEESNYSGANVLTF
TRBJ1-5 | TRBV27 | CASSRSRAQPQHF
TRBJ2-5 | TRBV29-1 | CSVEWGQQETQYF
TRBJ2-3 | TRBV7-3 | CASSLGRGAAHTQYF
TRBJ1-6 | TRBV6-5 | CASSPGISSSPLHF
TRBJ2-3 | TRBV2 | CAAGSGYTDTQYF
TRBJ2-7 | TRBV2 | CASSEGTGLSYEQYF
TRBJ2-2 | TRBV19 | CASSLTGYPTGELFF
TRBJ1-1 | TRBV19 | CASSIETGTGHWRNTEAFF
TRBJ2-3 | TRBV6-5 | CASSYRGTGGADTQYF
TRBJ2-5 | TRBV5-6 | CASSLGLAGGRGYQETQYF
TRBJ2-5 | TRBV29-1 | CSARRPKETQYF
TRBJ2-7 | TRBV9 | CASSVGLEVGEQYF
TRBJ2-2 | TRBV6-1 | CASSELSGANTGELFF
TRBJ2-7 | TRBV29-1 | CSVQSSGSPYEQYF
TRBJ2-7 | TRBV27 | CASSFASGEQYF
TRBJ2-7 | TRBV19 | CASSIGGLAGTYEQYF
TRBJ1-4 | TRBV4-2 | CASSQEGGGGEKLFF
TRBJ1-2 | TRBV7-9 | CSSSPTRDRANYGYTF
TRBJ1-1 | TRBV6-6 | CASTPSVNTEAFF
TRBJ1-2 | TRBV5-4 | CASSLDTGASGGYTF
TRBJ1-5 | TRBV28 | CASSLWSTNQPQHF
TRBJ1-5 | TRBV9 | CASSVGDRLNQPQHF
TRBJ2-7 | TRBV6-1 | CASSALRGWVFF
TRBJ1-6 | TRBV15 | CATSSGTLGDSPLHF
TRBJ2-2 | TRBV2 | CASNRDREIGELFF
TRBJ2-1 | TRBV30 | CAWSDPSGRVGEQFF
TRBJ1-2 | TRBV5-4 | CASSLKANDGYTF
TRBJ1-2 | TRBV5-5 | CASSLGRFYGYTF
TRBJ1-5 | TRBV2 | CASRNRGGNQPQHF
TRBJ2-2 | TRBV10-3 | CASHHRTGLNGELFF
TRBJ1-6 | TRBV30 | CACLKGQYNSPLHF
TRBJ1-2 | TRBV7-3 | CASSSGTGAGYTF